The clone carrying this T cell receptor (beta chain) occurred a few times. Antigen specificity is unknown. The CDR3 is made up of 15 amino acids. Trimming at V came to 6 bases and at J to 10 bases, leaving 11 bases not matched to a gene. The sample belongs to a study of T-cell memory formation after mild COVID-19. Background on the study: Largely donor-specific sequence clusters came from a couple of donors. Overall study findings and caveats: Researchers report contracting CD4+ clones mostly in CM and EM, with CD8+ clones in EMRA.

TCRdb independently ran MiXCR on the 5' RACE reads; one entry per CDR3 protein. Counted here are roughly 280,000 distinct CDR3 sequences, around 15% occurring once; the ten biggest clones make up 22%. Input material: PBMCs or a T cell subset sorted from them (not recorded which). The clonotype originates from a man younger than 30 who had mild COVID-19 (a few samples of this study predate the infection). Cell type and time point are not known. The gene calls are TRBV12-3 or TRBV12-4 and TRBJ2-1; 11 nucleotides align to TRBD2. The DNA for the CDR3 is TGTGCCAGCAGAACCCTTAGCGGGGGGGCCGAGGAGCAGTTCTTC. Translated: CASRTLSGGAEEQFF.